The clone carrying this T cell receptor beta chain has at least ten counts. Its cognate antigen is unknown. There are 14 residues in the CDR3. V lost 4 bases to trimming and J lost 0 bases, with 4 bases between them. 5'-RACE, quantitative and with molecular barcodes, yielded the TCR beta libraries. TCRdb recomputed calls from the 5' RACE reads with MiXCR, one row per CDR3 protein. The sample has 150,000 to 200,000 distinct CDR3 sequences, roughly 18% seen once. This specimen belongs to a study of CD8 T cells in ankylosing spondylitis. Findings and limits, study-wide: Relatively rare in peripheral blood, disease-linked clones were also CD8+. Ankylosing spondylitis blood seemed to carry a telltale TCR beta motif made of about 8 highly homologous variants.

The sequencing input was blood, either unsorted or a sorted T cell fraction (not recorded which). The source is a male donor under 30 with ankylosing spondylitis or in good health (not recorded which). V is TRBV12-3 or TRBV12-4 and J is TRBJ1-6; D remains ambiguous. The CDR3 reads CASSWSSYNSPLHF. Written as DNA, the CDR3 is TGTGCCAGCAGTTGGAGCTCCTATAATTCACCCCTCCACTTT.